The 17 T cell receptor beta chains listed next were all sequenced from one sample in a study of cytomegalovirus exposure and HLA in healthy donors. Researchers ran the PCR with 60 Vbeta and 13 Jbeta primers. Method: immunoSEQ multiplex PCR; TCRdb's copy keeps in-frame clones and lacks some. The top ten clones hold 2.5% to 3.5% of a sample with about 160,000 clones, 75% of them seen once. Sequencing used PBMCs. These receptors came from a woman between 45 and 60 years old in good health and CMV-seropositive.

V and J are TRBV27 and TRBJ1-2; weak D call: TRBD1 (5 bases). The V end was cut by 6 bases, the J end by 7 bases, with 12 bases between. The CDR3 sequence is 12 residues long. Germline V gene lookup returns CDR1 MNHEY and CDR2 SMNVEV (reference sequence). This CDR3 reads CASRDQGRGYTF. Written as DNA, the CDR3 is TGTGCCAGCAGAGACCAGGGCCGTGGCTACACCTTC.

The CDR3 loop is CAWSLGHTEAFF. The CDR3 DNA reads TGTGCCTGGAGCTTGGGGCACACTGAAGCTTTCTTT. This chain joins TRBV30 and TRBJ1-1, with a weak D call TRBD1 (5 bases). Deletions cut 3 bases from V and 3 bases from J, with 8 bases between. The germline V gene encodes CDR1 GTSNPN and CDR2 SVGIG (reference sequence). The CDR3 runs to 12 residues.

This sequence joins TRBV4-2 and TRBJ1-3; TRBD1 might be the D (5 bases). Trimming stripped 4 bases from V and 5 bases from J, with 12 bases between. This CDR3 comprises 14 residues. Germline V gives CDR1 LGHNA, CDR2 YNFKEQ. CDR3 loop: CASSPTVVRNTIYF. CDR3 DNA sequence: TGTGCCAGCAGCCCGACAGTGGTCAGAAACACCATATATTTT.

This rearrangement joins TRBV10-3 to TRBJ2-5; TRBD2 matches 10 bases. From germline, CDR1 is ENHRY and CDR2 SYGVKD. The ends lost 6 bases at V and 5 bases at J; junction bases unmatched: 3. CDR3 length: 13 residues. The CDR3 here is CAISKLAGETQYF. For the CDR3, the DNA is TGTGCCATCAGCAAACTAGCGGGGGAGACCCAGTACTTC.

This clone has just a few counts. J is TRBJ1-1 and V is TRBV5-1, with D unresolved. Trimming removed 2 bases from V and 7 bases from J, with 12 bases in between. Looked up from germline, CDR1 is SGHRS and CDR2 is YFSETQ. This CDR3 contains 13 residues. This CDR3 reads CASSFEVVGEAFF. The CDR3 DNA is TGCGCCAGCAGCTTTGAGGTGGTGGGTGAAGCTTTCTTT. Full variable domain (remainder filled in from reference TRBV5-1 and TRBJ1-1): KAGVTQTPRYLIKTRGQQVTLSCSPISGHRSVSWYQQTPGQGLQFLFEYFSETQRNKGNFPGRFSGRQFSNSRSEMNVSTLELGDSALYLCASSFEVVGEAFFGQGTRLTVV.

This clone was counted a few times. Its ends do not fully match the called genes, so a read error is possible. This chain connects TRBV7-9 to TRBJ2-5; 7 positions match TRBD1. Germline CDR1 and CDR2: SEHNR and FQNEAQ (reference sequence). CDR3 length: 17 amino acids. The CDR3 nucleotides read TGTTCCAGCAGCTTCGAATTGACAGGGCTTTCTCAAGAGACCCAGTACTTC. It codes for CSSSFELTGLSQETQYF.

The chain links TRBV7-7 to TRBJ1-2, with TRBD1 identical over 8 bases. Germline V gene lookup returns CDR1 SSHAT and CDR2 FNYEAQ (reference sequence). The junction had 11 bases not matched to a gene; V was cut back by 7 bases and J by 7 bases. The CDR3 loop spans 14 amino acids. The CDR3 loop is CASTAEDRVRGYTF. CDR3 DNA: TGTGCCAGCACCGCCGAGGACAGGGTCCGTGGCTACACCTTC.

The chain couples TRBV2 to TRBJ1-1, with 10 bases lining up with TRBD1. The CDR3 length is 14 residues. V lost 7 bases and J lost 4; bases outside the gene matches: 6. Germline CDR1 SNHLY, CDR2 FYNNEI. The CDR3 DNA reads as TGTGCCAGCAAAACGGGACAGGGGTTCACTGAAGCTTTCTTT. It yields the protein CASKTGQGFTEAFF.

V and J are TRBV7-8 and TRBJ2-3; 9 nucleotides line up with TRBD1. Trimming removed 5 bases from V and 4 bases from J; junction bases left unmatched: 13. The CDR3 is 17 residues long. CDR1 is SGHVS and CDR2 is FQNEAQ in the germline V gene. The CDR3, as DNA: TGTGCCAGCAGCACCGGATACAGGGGGCGATTCTCAGATACGCAGTATTTT. Translated: CASSTGYRGRFSDTQYF.

Written as DNA, the CDR3 is TGTGCCAGCAGCTTCGATGGCCAGGCTGGTTCACCCCTCCACTTT. It codes for CASSFDGQAGSPLHF. The rearrangement links TRBV7-9 to TRBJ1-6; D remains unclear. There are 15 residues in the CDR3. The germline V gene has CDR1 SEHNR and CDR2 FQNEAQ (reference sequence). V lost 3 bases and J 9 bases, leaving 15 bases between the germline ends.

This chain joins TRBV6-5 and TRBJ1-5; D remains ambiguous. Germline CDR1 MNHEY, CDR2 SVGAGI. With 4 bases removed from V and 2 bases from J, the gap between germline ends came to 9 bases. The CDR3 length is 14 residues. CDR3 protein: CASSFREGNQPQHF. CDR3 coding DNA: TGTGCCAGCAGTTTTCGGGAGGGCAATCAGCCCCAGCATTTT.

On this clone: This CDR3 is also generated by other DNA sequences in the sample. This chain uses TRBV5-1 with TRBJ2-3, with 8 positions matching TRBD1. CDR3 size: 16 residues. Germline CDR1 is SGHRS and CDR2 is YFSETQ. J gave up 0 bases and V 2 bases, and 5 bases lay outside the gene matches. In DNA form, the CDR3 reads TGCGCCAGCAGCTTATTACAGGGGGTTAGCACAGATACGCAGTATTTT. Protein: CASSLLQGVSTDTQYF. Using reference TRBV5-1 and TRBJ2-3 for the parts outside the CDR3, the full variable domain is KAGVTQTPRYLIKTRGQQVTLSCSPISGHRSVSWYQQTPGQGLQFLFEYFSETQRNKGNFPGRFSGRQFSNSRSEMNVSTLELGDSALYLCASSLLQGVSTDTQYFGPGTRLTVL.

This clone showed up just a few times. The rearrangement links TRBV5-1 to TRBJ2-5; 10 nucleotides line up with TRBD2. V dropped 2 bases and J dropped 5; count of bases not matched to a gene: 9. The CDR3 sequence is 16 residues long. CDR1 SGHRS and CDR2 YFSETQ come from the germline V gene. The CDR3 here is CASSFGSSGGVETQYF. For the CDR3, the DNA is TGCGCCAGCAGCTTCGGATCTAGCGGGGGCGTGGAGACCCAGTACTTC.

The chain combines TRBV29-1 with TRBJ2-5; D may be TRBD2 (5 bases). V lost 2 bases to trimming and J lost 5 bases, with 27 bases between them. The germline V gene encodes CDR1 SQVTM and CDR2 ANQGSEA. The CDR3 has 18 residues. Written as DNA, the CDR3 is TGCAGCGTTGAAAGACCTCGGGAAGGATATTATCCGGAGGAGACCCAGTACTTC. This encodes CSVERPREGYYPEETQYF.

This sequence joins TRBV19 and TRBJ1-2; D is ambiguous. Per the germline V gene, CDR1 is LNHDA and CDR2 is SQIVND (reference sequence). CDR3 length: 13 amino acids. The V end was cut by 3 bases, the J end by 0 bases, with 5 bases between. The CDR3: CASSMTTNYGYTF. The CDR3 DNA follows: TGTGCCAGTAGTATGACAACTAACTATGGCTACACCTTC.

The J gene is TRBJ2-1, the V gene TRBV6-5; D unresolved. V lost 0 bases, J lost 3 bases, and 12 bases lay in between. Germline assignment: CDR1 MNHEY and CDR2 SVGAGI. The CDR3 runs to 16 residues. Here the CDR3 reads CASSYSAPGSYNEQFF. The CDR3 nucleotides read TGTGCCAGCAGTTACTCAGCCCCAGGAAGCTACAATGAGCAGTTCTTC.

CDR3 nucleotides: TGTGCCAGCTCACCACCGGCGGGGACGAGGGAGACCCAGTACTTC. It translates to CASSPPAGTRETQYF. The genes are TRBV18 and TRBJ2-5; D is possibly TRBD2 (6 bases). Looked up from germline, CDR1 is KGHSH and CDR2 is LQKENI. The length of the CDR3 is 15 residues. V shed 0 bases and J shed 5 bases, with 13 bases lying between them. The variable domain in full, completed from reference TRBV18 and TRBJ2-5, reads NAGVMQNPRHLVRRRGQEARLRCSPMKGHSHVYWYRQLPEEGLKFMVYLQKENIIDESGMPKERFSAEFPKEGPSILRIQQVVRGDSAAYFCASSPPAGTRETQYFGPGTRLLVL.